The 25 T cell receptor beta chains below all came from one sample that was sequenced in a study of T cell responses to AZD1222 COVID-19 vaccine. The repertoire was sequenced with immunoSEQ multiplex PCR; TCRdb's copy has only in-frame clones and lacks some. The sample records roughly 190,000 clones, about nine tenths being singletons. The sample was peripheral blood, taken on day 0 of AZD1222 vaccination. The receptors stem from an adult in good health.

The CDR3: CASSGGLWDTEAFF. CDR3 nucleotide sequence: TGTGCCAGCAGCGGAGGATTATGGGACACTGAAGCTTTCTTT. This chain uses TRBV9 with TRBJ1-1; no reliable D call. Trimming shortened V by 3 bases and J by 3 bases, and 12 bases separated the two germline ends. CDR1 and CDR2 (germline): SGDLS, YYNGEE. The CDR3 loop spans 14 amino acids.

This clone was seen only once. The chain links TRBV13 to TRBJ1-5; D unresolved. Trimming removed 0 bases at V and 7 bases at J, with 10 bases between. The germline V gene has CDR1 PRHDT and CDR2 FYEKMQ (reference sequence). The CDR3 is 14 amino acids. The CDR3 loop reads CASSLGLWVQPQHF. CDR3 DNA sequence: TGTGCCAGCAGCTTAGGCCTATGGGTACAGCCCCAGCATTTT.

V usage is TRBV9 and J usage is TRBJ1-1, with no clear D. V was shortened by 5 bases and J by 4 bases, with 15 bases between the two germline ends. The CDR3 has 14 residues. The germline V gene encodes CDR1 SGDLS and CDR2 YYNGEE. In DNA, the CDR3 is TGTGCCAGCAGTAACTCGTTCGGAATCACTGAAGCTTTCTTT. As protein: CASSNSFGITEAFF.

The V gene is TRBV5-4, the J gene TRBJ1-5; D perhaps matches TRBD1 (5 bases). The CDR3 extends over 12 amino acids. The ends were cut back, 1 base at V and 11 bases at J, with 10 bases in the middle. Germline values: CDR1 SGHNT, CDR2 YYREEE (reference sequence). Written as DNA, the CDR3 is TGTGCCAGCAGCTTGTTCGGGGGGACCCAGCATTTT. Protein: CASSLFGGTQHF.

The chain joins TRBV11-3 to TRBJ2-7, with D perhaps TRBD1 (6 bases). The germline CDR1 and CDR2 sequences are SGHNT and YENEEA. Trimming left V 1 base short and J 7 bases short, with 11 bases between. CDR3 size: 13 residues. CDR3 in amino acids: CASSLGGRGEQYF. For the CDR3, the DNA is TGTGCCAGCAGCTTAGGGGGCAGGGGTGAGCAGTACTTC.

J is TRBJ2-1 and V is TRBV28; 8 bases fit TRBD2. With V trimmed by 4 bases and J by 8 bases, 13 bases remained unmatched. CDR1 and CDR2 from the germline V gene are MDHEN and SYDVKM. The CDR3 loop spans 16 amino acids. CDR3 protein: CASSSPPGLVSDEQFF. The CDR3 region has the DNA TGTGCCAGCAGTTCCCCCCCGGGACTAGTCAGCGATGAGCAGTTCTTC. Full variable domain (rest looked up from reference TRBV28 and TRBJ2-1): DVKVTQSSRYLVKRTGEKVFLECVQDMDHENMFWYRQDPGLGLRLIYFSYDVKMKEKGDIPEGYSVSREKKERFSLILESASTNQTSMYLCASSSPPGLVSDEQFFGPGTRLTVL.

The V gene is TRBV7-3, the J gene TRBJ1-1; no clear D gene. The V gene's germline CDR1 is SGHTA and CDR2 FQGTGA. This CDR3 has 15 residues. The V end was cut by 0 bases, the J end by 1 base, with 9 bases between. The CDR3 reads CASSLTNQENTEAFF. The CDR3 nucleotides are TGTGCCAGCAGCTTAACGAACCAGGAGAACACTGAAGCTTTCTTT.

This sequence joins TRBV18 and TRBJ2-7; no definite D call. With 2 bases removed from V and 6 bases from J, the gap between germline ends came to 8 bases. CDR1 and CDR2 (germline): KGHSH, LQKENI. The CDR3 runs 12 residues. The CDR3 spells CASSPNLSEQYF. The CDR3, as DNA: TGTGCCAGCTCACCAAACTTGAGCGAGCAGTACTTC.

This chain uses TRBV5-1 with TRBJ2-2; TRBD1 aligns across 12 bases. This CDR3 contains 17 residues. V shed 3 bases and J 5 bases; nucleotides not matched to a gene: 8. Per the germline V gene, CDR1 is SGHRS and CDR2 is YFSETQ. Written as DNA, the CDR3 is TGCGCCAGCAGCTCGGGACAGGGGGCAATTGGGACCGGGGAGCTGTTTTTT. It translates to CASSSGQGAIGTGELFF.

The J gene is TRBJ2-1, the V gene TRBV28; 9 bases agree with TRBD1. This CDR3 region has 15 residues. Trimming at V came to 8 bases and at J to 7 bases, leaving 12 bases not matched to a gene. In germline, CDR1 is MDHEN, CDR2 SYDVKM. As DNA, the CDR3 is TGTGCCAGCCGAGGGGGGGGACAGGGAGTTAATGAGCAGTTCTTC. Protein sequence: CASRGGGQGVNEQFF.

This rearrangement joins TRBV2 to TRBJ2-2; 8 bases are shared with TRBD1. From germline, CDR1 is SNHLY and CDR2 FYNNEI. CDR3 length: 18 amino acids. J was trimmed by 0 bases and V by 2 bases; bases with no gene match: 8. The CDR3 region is CASSEFPSDRANTGELFF. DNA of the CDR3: TGTGCCAGCAGTGAATTCCCCTCGGACAGGGCGAACACCGGGGAGCTGTTTTTT.

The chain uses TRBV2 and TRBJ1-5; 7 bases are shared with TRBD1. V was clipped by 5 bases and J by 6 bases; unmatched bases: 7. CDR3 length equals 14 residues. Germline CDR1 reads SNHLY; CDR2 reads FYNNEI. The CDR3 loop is CASSPDRAPQPQHF. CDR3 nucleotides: TGTGCCAGCAGTCCCGACAGGGCCCCTCAGCCCCAGCATTTT.

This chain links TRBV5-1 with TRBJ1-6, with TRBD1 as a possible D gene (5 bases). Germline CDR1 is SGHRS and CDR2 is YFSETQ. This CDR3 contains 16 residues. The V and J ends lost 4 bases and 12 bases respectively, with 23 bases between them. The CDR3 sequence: CASSTSGGSGGVPLHF. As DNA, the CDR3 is TGCGCCAGCAGCACGTCGGGTGGGTCCGGAGGGGTACCCCTCCACTTT.

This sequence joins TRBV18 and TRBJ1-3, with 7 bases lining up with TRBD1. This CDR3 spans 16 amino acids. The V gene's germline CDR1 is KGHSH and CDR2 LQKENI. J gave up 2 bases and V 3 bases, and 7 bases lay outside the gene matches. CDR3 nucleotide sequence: TGTGCCAGCTCACCGATTAACAGGGGCCCTGGAAACACCATATATTTT. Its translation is CASSPINRGPGNTIYF. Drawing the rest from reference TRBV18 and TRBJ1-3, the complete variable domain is NAGVMQNPRHLVRRRGQEARLRCSPMKGHSHVYWYRQLPEEGLKFMVYLQKENIIDESGMPKERFSAEFPKEGPSILRIQQVVRGDSAAYFCASSPINRGPGNTIYFGEGSWLTVV.

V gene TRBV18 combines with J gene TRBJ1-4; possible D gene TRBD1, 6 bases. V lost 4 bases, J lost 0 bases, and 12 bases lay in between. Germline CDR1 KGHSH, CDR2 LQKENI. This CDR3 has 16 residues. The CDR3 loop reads CASSHRQAATNEKLFF. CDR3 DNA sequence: TGTGCCAGCTCACATAGACAGGCGGCAACTAATGAAAAACTGTTTTTT.

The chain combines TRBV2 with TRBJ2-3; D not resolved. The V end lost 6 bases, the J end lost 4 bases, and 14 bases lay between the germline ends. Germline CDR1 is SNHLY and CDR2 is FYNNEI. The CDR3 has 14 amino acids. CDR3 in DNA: TGTGCCAGCAGGACCCCCCTAGATTCAGATACGCAGTATTTT. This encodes CASRTPLDSDTQYF.

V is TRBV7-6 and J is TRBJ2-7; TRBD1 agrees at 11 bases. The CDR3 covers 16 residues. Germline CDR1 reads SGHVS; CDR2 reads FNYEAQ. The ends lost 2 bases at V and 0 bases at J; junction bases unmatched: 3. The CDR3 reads CASSLLGQGGSYEQYF. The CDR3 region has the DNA TGTGCCAGCAGCTTACTGGGACAGGGGGGCTCCTACGAGCAGTACTTC. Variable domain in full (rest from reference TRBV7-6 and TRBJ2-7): GAGVSQSPRYKVTKRGQDVALRCDPISGHVSLYWYRQALGQGPEFLTYFNYEAQQDKSGLPNDRFSAERPEGSISTLTIQRTEQRDSAMYRCASSLLGQGGSYEQYFGPGTRLTVT.

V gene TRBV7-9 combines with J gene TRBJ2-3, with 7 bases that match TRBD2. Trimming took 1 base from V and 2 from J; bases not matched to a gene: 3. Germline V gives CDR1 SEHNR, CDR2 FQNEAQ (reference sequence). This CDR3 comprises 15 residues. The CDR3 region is CASSLGAGNTDTQYF. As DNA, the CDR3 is TGTGCCAGCAGCTTAGGAGCGGGAAACACAGATACGCAGTATTTT.

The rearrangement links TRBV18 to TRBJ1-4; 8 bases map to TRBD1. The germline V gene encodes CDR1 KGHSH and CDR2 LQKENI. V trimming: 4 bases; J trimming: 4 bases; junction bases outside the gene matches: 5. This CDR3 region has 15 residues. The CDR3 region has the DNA TGTGCCAGCTCACGGACAGGGTCTCATAATGAAAAACTGTTTTTT. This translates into CASSRTGSHNEKLFF.

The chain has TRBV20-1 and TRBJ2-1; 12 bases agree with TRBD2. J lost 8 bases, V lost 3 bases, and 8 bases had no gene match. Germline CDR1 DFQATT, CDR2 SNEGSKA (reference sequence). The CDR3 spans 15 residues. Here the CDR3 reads CSASRLAGVGHEQFF. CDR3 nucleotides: TGCAGTGCTAGTCGACTAGCGGGAGTAGGTCATGAGCAGTTCTTC.

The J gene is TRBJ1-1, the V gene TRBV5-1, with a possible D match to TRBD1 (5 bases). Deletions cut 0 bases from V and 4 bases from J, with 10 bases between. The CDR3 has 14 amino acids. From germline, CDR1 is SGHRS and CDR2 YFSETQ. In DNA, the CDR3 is TGCGCCAGCAGCTTGGCCGGGGGAGGCACTGAAGCTTTCTTT. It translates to CASSLAGGGTEAFF.

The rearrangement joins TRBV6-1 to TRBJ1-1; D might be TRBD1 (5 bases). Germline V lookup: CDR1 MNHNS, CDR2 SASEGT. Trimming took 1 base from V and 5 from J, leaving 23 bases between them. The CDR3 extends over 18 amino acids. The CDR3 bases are TGTGCCAGCAGTGAAGGTAGCGGTTCCGGGACTAGGGGAACTGAAGCTTTCTTT. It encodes CASSEGSGSGTRGTEAFF.

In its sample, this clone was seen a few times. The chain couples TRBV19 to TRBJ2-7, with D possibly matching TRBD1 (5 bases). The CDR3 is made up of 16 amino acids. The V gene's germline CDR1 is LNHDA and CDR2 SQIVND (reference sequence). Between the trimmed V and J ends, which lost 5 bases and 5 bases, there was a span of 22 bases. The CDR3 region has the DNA TGTGCCAGTAGTCCCGTAACCGACAGTTTCCGGGACGAGCAGTACTTC. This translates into CASSPVTDSFRDEQYF.

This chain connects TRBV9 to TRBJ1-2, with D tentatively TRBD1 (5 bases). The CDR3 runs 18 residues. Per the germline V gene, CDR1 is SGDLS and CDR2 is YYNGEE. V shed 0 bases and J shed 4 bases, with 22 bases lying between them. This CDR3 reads CASSVDFPGSLGGYGYTF. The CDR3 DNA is TGTGCCAGCAGCGTAGATTTTCCGGGTTCGCTGGGGGGCTATGGCTACACCTTC.

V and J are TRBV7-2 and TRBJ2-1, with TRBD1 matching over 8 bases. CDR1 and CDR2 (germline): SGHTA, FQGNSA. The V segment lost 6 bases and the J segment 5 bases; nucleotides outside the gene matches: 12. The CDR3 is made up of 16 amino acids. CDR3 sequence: CASRRMTGVIHNEQFF. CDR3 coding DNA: TGTGCCAGCAGACGCATGACAGGGGTCATCCACAATGAGCAGTTCTTC. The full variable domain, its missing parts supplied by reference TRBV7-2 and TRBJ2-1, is GAGVSQSPSNKVTEKGKDVELRCDPISGHTALYWYRQSLGQGLEFLIYFQGNSAPDKSGLPSDRFSAERTGGSVSTLTIQRTQQEDSAVYLCASRRMTGVIHNEQFFGPGTRLTVL.